This section outlines one T cell receptor beta chain sequence together with its context. This clone came up once. No cognate antigen has been identified for it. The input lacks base qualities; no much larger clone sits a single base away. The cohort was made up of 666 healthy bone marrow donors. All cohort members were sampled while nominally healthy, although unrecorded immune exposures were likely present. The donor tested CMV seropositive, placing the donor among the roughly 270 seropositive members of the cohort. Every donor gave a peripheral blood sample, and the peripheral blood mononuclear cells from that sample were used for TCR beta sequencing. Genomic DNA was extracted from the blood cell samples with the Qiagen DNeasy Blood Extraction Kit. The data were obtained in a study of cytomegalovirus exposure and HLA in healthy donors (dated 2017 in TCRdb). Looking at the study overall: In an earlier analysis of roughly 500 of the donors, approximately 300 Gb of sequence data and approximately 120 million unique TCR beta sequences from 180 million or so T cells were reported. An early release that covered several hundred HLA-typed donors contained about 300 gigabases of sequencing data and 65 million to 100 million unique TCR sequences. Among the approximately 430 genotyped donors, approximately 76% belonged to the genetic ancestry cluster associated with self-reported Caucasian donors. The study aimed to test whether cataloging public T cell receptors could reveal signatures of past pathogen exposure. The study profiled the T cell repertoires of 666 subjects by immunosequencing and related them to cytomegalovirus serostatus. Besides the first cohort of roughly 640 subjects, a separate validation cohort made up of roughly 130 different subjects was used. To predict cytomegalovirus infection status, the study brought together high-throughput TCR immunosequencing, statistical association of individual TCRs with disease status, and machine learning. A later analysis re-examined previously published TCR beta repertoires from 600 to 700 donors and added high-resolution HLA genotyping to investigate patterns of TCR occurrence. Rather than using new phenotypic data, the later analysis identified candidate immune exposures from TCR beta sequences and from how often those sequences occurred across donors. An earlier analysis of approximately 630 of the donors applied high-throughput TCR beta sequencing to assess whether each TCR beta V gene segment acted as functional or pseudogenic. Donor age, sex, ethnicity and CMV serostatus were compiled together with the repertoire data. A later genetic analysis used genome-wide SNP genotypes for about 65% of the 666 donors, treating that subset as a discovery cohort. All discovery cohort repertoires had been generated on a single sequencing platform. Class I and class II HLA loci were covered by the typing at four-digit resolution. The number of donors typed differed by locus, with about 629-630 for A, B, C, DRB1 and DQB1, more than 500 for DQA1, 600 to 610 for DPA1, and approximately 470 for DPB1. A few DR-DQ haplotypes were treated as single units for association and clustering because of strong linkage in the cohort. On average, roughly 250,000 unique TCR beta nucleotide sequences were sequenced per donor among about 400 genotyped donors of the cohort, with 15% to 20% of those sequences being non-productive.

From the cysteine up to the phenylalanine, the CDR3 has a length of 17 residues. Of the read, only the CDR3 DNA is kept; its 51 bases are in frame from base 1. Here V drops 1 base and J drops 0 bases, and the junction holds 8 bases not matched to any gene. CDR1 and CDR2, looked up from the germline V gene, are SNHLY and FYNNEI. Receptor libraries were prepared by the immunoSEQ multiplex PCR assay. For the multiplex PCR, a mixture combining 60 forward primers for TCR Vbeta segments and 13 reverse primers for TCR Jbeta segments was used. The CDR3 region of rearranged TCR beta genes was amplified from genomic DNA by a multiplex PCR assay. The amplified TCR beta libraries were sequenced on the Illumina HiSeq System as 87-base-pair reads. The authors' analysis ran thus. In a later analysis, tens of millions of unique TCR beta chains were counted across the 650 to 750 repertoires, and roughly 11 million of these chains were shared by at least two donors. To remove PCR and sequencing errors, raw reads were error-corrected and collapsed into unique sequences using a nearest-neighbor algorithm that merged closely related sequences. V, D and J gene segments were assigned by aligning CDR3 sequences to IMGT reference sequences. For a sequence to be retained, a match of at least six nucleotides was required to both a V gene segment and a J gene segment. A rearrangement counted as productive if the CDR3 had no stop codons and remained in frame with V and J, and every other rearrangement counted as non-productive. CDR3 was defined according to IMGT convention as the region running from the second conserved V-encoded cysteine to the conserved J-encoded phenylalanine. Sequences without an unambiguous match to a single V gene segment were excluded from the earlier analysis of approximately 560 of the donors. An earlier analysis of several hundred of the donors called V segments functional above 56.7% productive rearrangements and segregating when the between-donor standard deviation exceeded 5%. To diagnose cytomegalovirus status from the catalog of TCR beta chain sequences, a statistical classification framework was built. In a later analysis, TCR nucleotide sequences were compared against IMGT/GENE-DB human TR gene sequences so that V and J genes could be assigned. Using the TCRdist pipeline, a later analysis assigned CDR3 sequences along with most-parsimonious VDJ recombination scenarios. In a later analysis, each TCR beta chain was defined by its CDR3 amino acid sequence together with its V-gene family, and reads without a unique V-gene family were excluded. As a way to deal with suspected cross-contamination and a sequencing artifact, a later analysis dropped approximately 570 nucleotide sequences that were highly shared and had low generation probability. A later analysis calculated a clonal expansion index for each public chain from normalized within-repertoire ranks of inferred template counts. In a later analysis, generation probabilities were computed with a VDJ recombination model fitted to out-of-frame rearrangements, and the resulting probabilities were checked against IGoR. In a later analysis, hypergeometric tests were used to score TCR-TCR, TCR-HLA and TCR-CMV co-occurrence, with a repertoire-size bias correction applied to TCR pairs. To estimate false discovery rates, a later analysis permuted the HLA or CMV assignments 20 times. In a later analysis, co-occurring TCRs were grouped using DBSCAN, and TCRdist sequence similarity was added for clustering within HLA-allele-positive subsets. Repertoires with fewer than 30,000 or more than 120,000 public chains, plus five repertoires with anomalous nucleotide sharing, were excluded from co-occurrence clustering. As stored in TCRdb, this immuneACCESS dataset retains in-frame rearrangements with V and J assigned. A fraction of the clones does not appear; measured against another copy, unresolved V genes explain less than half of the discrepancy, and the remainder lacks a known reason. V and J calls and clone size are given by that table; D and trimming were obtained from the DNA. Counted in this sample were 170,000 or so clones; roughly three quarters of them appeared once. The ten largest clones add up to approximately 13% of the sample.

Broader findings and caveats from the paper: Because HLA typing was unavailable for some donors at each locus, only the typed subset was used in association tests. The classifier was reported to diagnose cytomegalovirus status with high specificity and sensitivity in both the original cohort and the validation cohort. Most TCR sequences were observed very rarely across donors, whereas some public TCRs were present in many individuals. The authors suggested that the approach could potentially be extended to other disease states and immunological phenotypes. The only immune exposure information available for the cohort was CMV serostatus. In a later analysis, HLA-associated TCR beta chains showed more clonal expansion and lower generation probabilities than non-associated chains that were equally common. A further reported finding was that TCR beta sequences accurately predicted the HLA-A and HLA-B alleles for most subjects in the first cohort. Presence/absence analyses assumed roughly uniform sequencing depth across donors, an assumption that may not hold. Some IMGT-functional V segments, including TRBV6-2 and TRBV6-3, could not be told apart with the 87-base-pair reads, so those segments were excluded. When HLA alleles, especially DR and DQ, strongly co-occurred, TCR associations were difficult to assign to individual alleles. In a later analysis, the rate of TCR association differed among HLA loci, with DRB1 alleles having the most associated TCRs and HLA-C alleles having the fewest. Specific HLA alleles were associated with 15,000 to 20,000 TCR beta sequences at a false discovery rate of 0.05 in a later analysis. In an earlier analysis of approximately 590 of the donors, most TCR beta V segments were observed in productive rearrangements about 90% or about 30% of the time, broadly matching IMGT annotations. Linkage disequilibrium might explain the correlated functional status among segregating V segments, but an unknown experimental factor could not be ruled out. In the study, approximately 160 TCR beta chains were listed as associated with cytomegalovirus. Only TCR beta chains were sequenced in this cohort, and the absence of alpha or paired-chain data limited detectable features. V-gene and J-gene trimming of TCR beta chains was associated with a missense DCLRE1C variant in a later genetic analysis, and the association was replicated in an independent cohort. A later analysis reported that several top co-occurrence clusters appeared linked to parvovirus B19, influenza, CMV and Epstein-Barr virus. Because counts were too low, seventeen rarely observed V segments, including chromosome 9 orphons, were excluded from the earlier analysis of some 540 of the donors. In vitro tests confirmed that a few of the cytomegalovirus-associated TCR beta chains recognize cytomegalovirus antigens. A cluster of highly shared sequence variants was judged likely to represent a technical artifact of the sequencing pipeline. In a later genetic analysis, fewer N-insertions in productive TCRs were reported among donors in an Asian-associated ancestry cluster than the approximately 630-donor mean. In a later analysis, most CMV-associated TCR beta chains were found to appear HLA-restricted, with HLA associations seemingly driven largely by CMV exposure.

Here the chain combines TRBV2 and TRBJ1-2, with 7 bases matching TRBD1. Sample: PBMCs. The receptor comes from a woman between 50 and 59 years old in good health and CMV-seropositive. The CDR3 protein is CASSEEQGTIANYGYTF. The bases read TGTGCCAGCAGTGAAGAACAGGGGACCATAGCTAACTATGGCTACACCTTC.